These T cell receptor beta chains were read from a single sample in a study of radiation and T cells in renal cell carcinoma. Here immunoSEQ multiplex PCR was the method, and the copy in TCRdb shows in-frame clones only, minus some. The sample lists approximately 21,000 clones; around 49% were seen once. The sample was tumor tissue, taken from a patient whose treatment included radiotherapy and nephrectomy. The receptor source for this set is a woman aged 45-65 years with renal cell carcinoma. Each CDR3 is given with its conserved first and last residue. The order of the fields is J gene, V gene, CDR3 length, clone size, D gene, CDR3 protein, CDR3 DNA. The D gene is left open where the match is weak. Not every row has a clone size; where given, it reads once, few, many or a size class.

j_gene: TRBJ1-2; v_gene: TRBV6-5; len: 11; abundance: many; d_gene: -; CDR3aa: CATERAGGYTF; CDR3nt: TGTGCCACCGAGAGGGCGGGGGGCTACACCTTC
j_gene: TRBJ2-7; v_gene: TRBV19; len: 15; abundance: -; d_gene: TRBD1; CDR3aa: CASSFSGTVAYEQYF; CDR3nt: TGTGCCAGTAGTTTCTCCGGGACAGTTGCCTACGAGCAGTACTTC
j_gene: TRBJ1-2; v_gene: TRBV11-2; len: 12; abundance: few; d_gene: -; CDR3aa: CASSFQGKGYTF; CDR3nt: TGTGCCAGCAGCTTCCAGGGTAAAGGCTACACCTTC
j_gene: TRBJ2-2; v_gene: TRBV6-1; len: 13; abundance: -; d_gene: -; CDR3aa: CASSGGNTGELFF; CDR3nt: TGTGCCAGCAGCGGGGGGAACACCGGGGAGCTGTTTTTT
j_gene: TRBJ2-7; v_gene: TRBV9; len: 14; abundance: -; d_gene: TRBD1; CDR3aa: CASSGGQGTYEQYF; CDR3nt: TGTGCCAGCAGCGGGGGACAGGGGACCTACGAGCAGTACTTC
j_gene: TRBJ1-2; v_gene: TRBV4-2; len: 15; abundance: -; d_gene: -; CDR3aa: CASSQPQGKNAGYTF; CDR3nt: TGTGCCAGCAGCCAACCGCAGGGAAAGAATGCTGGCTACACCTTC
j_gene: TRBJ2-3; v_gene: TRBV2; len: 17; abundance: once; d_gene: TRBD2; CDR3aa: CASSEGERGRVTDTQYF; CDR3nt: TGTGCCAGCAGTGAAGGGGAGCGGGGACGGGTTACAGATACGCAGTATTTT
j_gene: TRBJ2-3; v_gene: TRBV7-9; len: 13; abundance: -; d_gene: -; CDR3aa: CASSLYNADTQYF; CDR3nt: TGTGCCAGCAGCTTATATAACGCAGATACGCAGTATTTT
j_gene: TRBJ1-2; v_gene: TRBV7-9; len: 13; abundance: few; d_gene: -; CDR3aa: CASSPQGTHGYTF; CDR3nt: TGTGCCAGCAGCCCCCAGGGTACCCATGGCTACACCTTC
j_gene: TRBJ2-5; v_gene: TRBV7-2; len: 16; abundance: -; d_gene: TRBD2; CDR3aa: CASSLGLAGARETQYF; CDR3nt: TGTGCCAGCAGCTTGGGGCTAGCGGGGGCGCGGGAGACCCAGTACTTC
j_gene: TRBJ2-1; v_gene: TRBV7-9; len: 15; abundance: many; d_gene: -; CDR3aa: CASTVLRGSYNEQFF; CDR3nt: TGTGCCAGCACCGTCTTGAGGGGTTCCTACAATGAGCAGTTCTTC
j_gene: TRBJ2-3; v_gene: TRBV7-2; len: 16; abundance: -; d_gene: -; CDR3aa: CASSLLGETSTDTQYF; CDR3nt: TGTGCCAGCAGCTTATTAGGGGAAACTAGCACAGATACGCAGTATTTT
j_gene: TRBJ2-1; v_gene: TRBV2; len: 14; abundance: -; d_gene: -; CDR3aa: CASSEAGHNNEQFF; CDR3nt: TGTGCCAGCAGTGAAGCGGGACACAACAATGAGCAGTTCTTC
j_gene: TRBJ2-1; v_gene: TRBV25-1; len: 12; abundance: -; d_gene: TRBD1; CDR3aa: CASSWTGDEQFF; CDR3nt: TGTGCCAGCAGTTGGACAGGGGATGAGCAGTTCTTC
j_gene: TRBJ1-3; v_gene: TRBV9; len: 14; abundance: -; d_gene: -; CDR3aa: CASSVEGSGNTIYF; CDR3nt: TGTGCCAGCAGCGTAGAAGGATCTGGAAACACCATATATTTT
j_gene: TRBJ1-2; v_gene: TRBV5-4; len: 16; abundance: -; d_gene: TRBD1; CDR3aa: CASSQGQGVANYGYTF; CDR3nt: TGTGCCAGCAGCCAGGGACAGGGAGTAGCTAACTATGGCTACACCTTC
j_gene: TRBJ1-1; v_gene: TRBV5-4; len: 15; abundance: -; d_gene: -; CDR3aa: CASSLLIQGNTEAFF; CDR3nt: TGTGCCAGCAGCTTGTTAATCCAAGGGAACACTGAAGCTTTCTTT
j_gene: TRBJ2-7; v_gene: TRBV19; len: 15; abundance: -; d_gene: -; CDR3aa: CASSALSSGGYEQYF; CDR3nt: TGTGCCAGTAGCGCCTTAAGTAGCGGCGGATACGAGCAGTACTTC
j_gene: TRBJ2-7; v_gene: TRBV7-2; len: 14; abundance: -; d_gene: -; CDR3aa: CASSSTASGSEQYF; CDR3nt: TGTGCCAGCAGCTCCACCGCGTCAGGTTCCGAGCAGTACTTC
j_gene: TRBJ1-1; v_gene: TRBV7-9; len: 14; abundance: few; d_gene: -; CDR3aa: CASSVNQGNTEAFF; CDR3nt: TGTGCCAGCAGCGTAAACCAGGGAAACACTGAAGCTTTCTTT
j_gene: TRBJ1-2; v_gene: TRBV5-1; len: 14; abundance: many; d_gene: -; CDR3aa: CASSAVTGHDGYTF; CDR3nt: TGCGCCAGCAGCGCCGTTACAGGGCACGATGGCTACACCTTC
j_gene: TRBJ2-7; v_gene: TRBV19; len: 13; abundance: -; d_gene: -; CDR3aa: CASSMTSRYEQYF; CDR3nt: TGTGCCAGTAGTATGACTTCCCGCTACGAGCAGTACTTC
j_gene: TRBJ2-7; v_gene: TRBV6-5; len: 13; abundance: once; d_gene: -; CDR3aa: CASSPRGGGEQYF; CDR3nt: TGTGCCAGCAGTCCTAGGGGAGGGGGCGAGCAGTACTTC
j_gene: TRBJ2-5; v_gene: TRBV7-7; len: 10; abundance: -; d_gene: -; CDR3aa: CAAGQETQYF; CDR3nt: TGTGCTGCAGGTCAAGAGACCCAGTACTTC
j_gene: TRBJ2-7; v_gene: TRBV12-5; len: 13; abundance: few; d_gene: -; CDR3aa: CASGLGGGREQYF; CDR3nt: TGTGCTAGTGGTTTAGGCGGGGGCAGGGAGCAGTACTTC
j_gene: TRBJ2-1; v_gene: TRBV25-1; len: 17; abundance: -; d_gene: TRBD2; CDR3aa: CASSEFFGGGGNNEQFF; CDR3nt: TGTGCCAGCAGTGAATTCTTTGGAGGCGGGGGGAACAATGAGCAGTTCTTC
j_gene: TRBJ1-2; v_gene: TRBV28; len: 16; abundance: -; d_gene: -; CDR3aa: CASRSNTDPSRYGYTF; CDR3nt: TGTGCCAGCAGAAGCAACACTGATCCTTCCCGCTATGGCTACACCTTC
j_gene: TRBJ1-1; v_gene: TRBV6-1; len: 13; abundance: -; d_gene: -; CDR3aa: CASSEIGAYEAFF; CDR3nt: TGTGCCAGCAGTGAGATAGGGGCATATGAAGCTTTCTTT
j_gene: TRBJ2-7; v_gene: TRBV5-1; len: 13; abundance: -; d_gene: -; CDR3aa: CASSLQGSYEQYF; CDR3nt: TGCGCCAGCAGCCTCCAGGGTTCCTACGAGCAGTACTTC
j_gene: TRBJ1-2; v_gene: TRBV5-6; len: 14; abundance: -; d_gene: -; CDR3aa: CASSLLTANYGYTF; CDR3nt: TGTGCCAGCAGCTTGCTGACAGCGAACTATGGCTACACCTTC
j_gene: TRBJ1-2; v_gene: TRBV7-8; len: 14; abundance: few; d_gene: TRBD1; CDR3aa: CASSLVRGDYGYTF; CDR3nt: TGTGCCAGCAGCTTGGTCAGGGGGGACTATGGCTACACCTTC
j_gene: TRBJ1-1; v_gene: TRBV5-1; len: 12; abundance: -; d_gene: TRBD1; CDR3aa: CASSLGQGEAFF; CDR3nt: TGCGCCAGCAGTTTAGGACAGGGCGAGGCTTTCTTT
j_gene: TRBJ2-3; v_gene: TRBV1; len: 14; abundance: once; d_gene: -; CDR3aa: CTSSQSWGTDTQYF; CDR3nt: TGCACCAGCAGCCAATCGTGGGGCACAGATACGCAGTATTTT
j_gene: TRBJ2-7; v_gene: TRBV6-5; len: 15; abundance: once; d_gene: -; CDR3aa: CASSFGDGSSYEQYF; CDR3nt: TGTGCCAGCAGTTTCGGGGATGGAAGCTCCTACGAGCAGTACTTC
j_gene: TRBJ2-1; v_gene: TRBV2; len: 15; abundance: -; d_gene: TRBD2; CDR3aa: CASSVFSGGANEQFF; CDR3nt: TGTGCCAGCAGTGTTTTTAGCGGGGGGGCCAATGAGCAGTTCTTC
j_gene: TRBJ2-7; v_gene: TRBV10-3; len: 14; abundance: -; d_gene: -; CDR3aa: CAISERDGVYEQYF; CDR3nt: TGTGCCATCAGTGAACGGGACGGAGTCTACGAGCAGTACTTC
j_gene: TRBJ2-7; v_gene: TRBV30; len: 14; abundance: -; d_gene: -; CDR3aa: CAWSVVGGGYEQYF; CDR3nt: TGTGCCTGGAGTGTAGTCGGAGGGGGCTACGAGCAGTACTTC
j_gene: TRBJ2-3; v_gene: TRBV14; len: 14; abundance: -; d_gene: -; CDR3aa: CASSPGLYTDTQYF; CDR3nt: TGTGCCAGCAGTCCGGGACTCTACACAGATACGCAGTATTTT
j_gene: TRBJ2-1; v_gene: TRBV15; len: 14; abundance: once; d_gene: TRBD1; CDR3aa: CATSSSTGWNEQFF; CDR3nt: TGTGCCACCAGCAGCTCGACAGGGTGGAATGAGCAGTTCTTC
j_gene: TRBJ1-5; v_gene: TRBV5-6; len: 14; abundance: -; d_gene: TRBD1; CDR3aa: CASSWGTGNQPQHF; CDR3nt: TGTGCCAGCAGCTGGGGGACAGGCAATCAGCCCCAGCATTTT